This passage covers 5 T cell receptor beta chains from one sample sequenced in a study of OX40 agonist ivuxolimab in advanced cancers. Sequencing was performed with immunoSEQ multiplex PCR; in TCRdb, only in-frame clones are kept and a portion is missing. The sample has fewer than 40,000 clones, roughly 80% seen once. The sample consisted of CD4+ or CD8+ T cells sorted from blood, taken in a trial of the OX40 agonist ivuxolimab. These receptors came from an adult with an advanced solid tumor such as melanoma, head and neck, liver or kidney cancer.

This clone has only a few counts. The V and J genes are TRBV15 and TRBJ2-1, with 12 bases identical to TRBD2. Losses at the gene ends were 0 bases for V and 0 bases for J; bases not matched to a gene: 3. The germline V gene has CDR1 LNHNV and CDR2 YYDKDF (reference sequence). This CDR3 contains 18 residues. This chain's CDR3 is CATSRDPSGRASYNEQFF. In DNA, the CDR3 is TGTGCCACCAGCAGAGATCCTAGCGGGAGGGCCTCCTACAATGAGCAGTTCTTC.

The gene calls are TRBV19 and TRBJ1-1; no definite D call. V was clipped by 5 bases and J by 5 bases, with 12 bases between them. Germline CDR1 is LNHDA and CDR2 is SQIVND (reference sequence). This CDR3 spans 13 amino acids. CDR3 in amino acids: CASSQHLETEAFF. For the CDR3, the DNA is TGTGCCAGTAGTCAACACCTTGAGACTGAAGCTTTCTTT.

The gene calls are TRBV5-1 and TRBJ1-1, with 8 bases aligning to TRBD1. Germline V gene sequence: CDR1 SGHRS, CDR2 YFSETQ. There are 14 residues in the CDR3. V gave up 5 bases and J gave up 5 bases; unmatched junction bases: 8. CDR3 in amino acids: CASSSDRGQTEAFF. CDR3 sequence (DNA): TGCGCCAGCAGTTCCGACAGGGGACAAACTGAAGCTTTCTTT. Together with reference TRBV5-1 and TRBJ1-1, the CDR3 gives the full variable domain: KAGVTQTPRYLIKTRGQQVTLSCSPISGHRSVSWYQQTPGQGLQFLFEYFSETQRNKGNFPGRFSGRQFSNSRSEMNVSTLELGDSALYLCASSSDRGQTEAFFGQGTRLTVV.

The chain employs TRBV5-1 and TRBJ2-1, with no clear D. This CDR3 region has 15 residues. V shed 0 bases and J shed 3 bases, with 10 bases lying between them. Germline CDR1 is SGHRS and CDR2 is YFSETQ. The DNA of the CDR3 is TGCGCCAGCAGCTTGGTGTCGGAATACTACAATGAGCAGTTCTTC. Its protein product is CASSLVSEYYNEQFF.

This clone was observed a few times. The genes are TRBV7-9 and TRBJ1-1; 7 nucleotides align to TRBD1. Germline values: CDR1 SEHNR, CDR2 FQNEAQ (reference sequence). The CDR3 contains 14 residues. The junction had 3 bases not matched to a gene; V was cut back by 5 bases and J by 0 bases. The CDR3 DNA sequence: TGTGCCAGCAGCAAAGACAGGGTGAACACTGAAGCTTTCTTT. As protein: CASSKDRVNTEAFF.